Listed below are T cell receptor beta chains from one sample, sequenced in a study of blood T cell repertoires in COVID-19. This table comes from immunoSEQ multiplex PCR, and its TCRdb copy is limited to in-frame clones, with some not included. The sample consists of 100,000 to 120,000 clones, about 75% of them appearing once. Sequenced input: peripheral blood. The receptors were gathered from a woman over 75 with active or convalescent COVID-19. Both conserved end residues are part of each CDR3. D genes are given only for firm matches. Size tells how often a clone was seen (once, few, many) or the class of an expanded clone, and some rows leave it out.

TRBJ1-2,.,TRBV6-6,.,CASNPPQGFDDYGYTF,TGTGCCAGCAATCCCCCACAGGGATTTGACGATTATGGCTACACCTTC
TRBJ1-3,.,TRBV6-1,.,CASSDGGDRGTIYF,TGTGCCAGCAGTGATGGAGGGGACCGCGGCACCATATATTTT
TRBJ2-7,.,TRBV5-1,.,CASSLVSGASYEQYF,TGCGCCAGCAGCTTGGTATCGGGAGCATCCTACGAGCAGTACTTC
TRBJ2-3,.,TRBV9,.,CASSDPSGTYF,TGTGCCAGCAGCGATCCTTCGGGAACTTATTTT
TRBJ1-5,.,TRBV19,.,CASSGGVDQPQHF,TGTGCCAGTAGTGGAGGGGTAGATCAGCCCCAGCATTTT
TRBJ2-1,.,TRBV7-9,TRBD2,CASSLPSGSYNEQFF,TGTGCCAGCAGCTTACCTAGCGGCTCCTACAATGAGCAGTTCTTC
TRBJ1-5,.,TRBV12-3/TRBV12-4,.,CASNRDGNQPQHF,TGTGCCAGCAACAGGGACGGCAATCAGCCCCAGCATTTT
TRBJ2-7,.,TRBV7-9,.,CASRRDTPYEQYF,TGTGCCAGCAGACGCGACACCCCCTACGAGCAGTACTTC
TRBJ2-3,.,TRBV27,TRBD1,CASSLELTGKNTQYF,TGTGCCAGCAGTTTAGAGTTGACAGGGAAGAATACGCAGTATTTT
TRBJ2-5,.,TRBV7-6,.,CASSRGRAQETQYF,TGTGCCAGCAGCCGCGGGCGGGCTCAAGAGACCCAGTACTTC
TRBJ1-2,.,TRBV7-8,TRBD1,CASSRDSNYGYTF,TGTGCCAGCAGCCGGGACAGTAACTATGGCTACACCTTC
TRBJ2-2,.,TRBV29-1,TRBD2,CSVGREGRTGELFF,TGCAGCGTTGGGAGGGAGGGGAGGACCGGGGAGCTGTTTTTT
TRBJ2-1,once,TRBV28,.,CASSLSGDGEQFF,TGTGCCAGCAGTTTATCCGGGGATGGTGAGCAGTTCTTC
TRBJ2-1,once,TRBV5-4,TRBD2,CASSAGGYNEQFF,TGTGCCAGCAGCGCGGGAGGGTACAATGAGCAGTTCTTC
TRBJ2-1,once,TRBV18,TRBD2,CASSSGLAVLGEQFF,TGTGCCAGCTCATCGGGACTAGCGGTTTTAGGTGAGCAGTTCTTC
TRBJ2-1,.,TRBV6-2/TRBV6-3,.,CASSQTRLRQFF,TGTGCCAGCAGTCAAACCCGACTTCGGCAGTTCTTC
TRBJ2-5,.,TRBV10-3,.,CASAARDQETQYF,TGTGCCAGCGCAGCACGGGACCAAGAGACCCAGTACTTC
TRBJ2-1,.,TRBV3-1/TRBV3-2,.,CASSPWRTVGNEQFF,TGTGCCAGCAGCCCCTGGCGGACAGTAGGCAATGAGCAGTTCTTC
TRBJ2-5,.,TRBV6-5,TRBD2,CASSYSTTSGQETQYF,TGTGCCAGCAGTTACTCAACGACTAGCGGACAAGAGACCCAGTACTTC
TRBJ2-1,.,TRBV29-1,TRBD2,CSVQRNSGSDNEQFF,TGCAGCGTTCAAAGGAATAGCGGGAGTGACAATGAGCAGTTCTTC
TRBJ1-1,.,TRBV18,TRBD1,CASSRQGENTEAFF,TGTGCCAGCTCAAGACAGGGGGAGAACACTGAAGCTTTCTTT
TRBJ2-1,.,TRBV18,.,CASSPRPRSYNEQFF,TGTGCCAGCTCACCACGGCCACGCTCCTACAATGAGCAGTTCTTC
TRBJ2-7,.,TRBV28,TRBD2,CASSQYTSGSYEQYF,TGTGCCAGCAGCCAATACACTAGCGGCTCCTACGAGCAGTACTTC
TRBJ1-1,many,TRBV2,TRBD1,CASNKDRSTEAFF,TGTGCCAGCAATAAGGACAGGAGCACTGAAGCTTTCTTT
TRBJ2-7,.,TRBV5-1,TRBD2,CASSPRDYSNEQYF,TGCGCCAGCAGCCCAAGGGACTATTCCAACGAGCAGTACTTC
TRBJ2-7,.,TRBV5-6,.,CASSPINTYEQYF,TGTGCCAGCAGTCCGATTAACACCTACGAGCAGTACTTC
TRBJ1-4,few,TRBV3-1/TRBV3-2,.,CASSQMAATNEKLFF,TGTGCCAGCAGCCAAATGGCCGCAACTAATGAAAAACTGTTTTTT
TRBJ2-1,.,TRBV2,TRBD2,CASNLRLAGGNNEQFF,TGTGCCAGCAACCTACGACTAGCGGGAGGAAACAATGAGCAGTTCTTC
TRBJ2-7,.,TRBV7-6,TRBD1,CASSLVTGTGDYEQYF,TGTGCCAGCAGCTTAGTGACCGGGACAGGGGATTACGAGCAGTACTTC
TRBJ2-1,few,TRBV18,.,CASSVGGTRGLNNEQFF,TGTGCCAGCTCAGTTGGGGGGACTCGCGGGCTTAACAATGAGCAGTTCTTC
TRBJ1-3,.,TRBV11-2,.,CASSPQAGNTIYF,TGTGCCAGCAGCCCACAGGCTGGAAACACCATATATTTT
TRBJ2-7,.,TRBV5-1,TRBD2,CASSRDYSSSYEQYF,TGCGCCAGCAGTAGGGACTACTCCAGCTCCTACGAGCAGTACTTC
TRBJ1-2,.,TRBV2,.,CASSGDRNYGYTF,TGTGCCAGCAGTGGAGACAGGAACTATGGCTACACCTTC
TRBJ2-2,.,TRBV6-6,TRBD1,CASRRDRVGTGELFF,TGTGCCAGCAGGAGGGACAGGGTGGGCACCGGGGAGCTGTTTTTT
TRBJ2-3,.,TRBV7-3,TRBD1,CASSLRAGGSADTQYF,TGTGCCAGCAGCTTAAGGGCAGGGGGCAGCGCAGATACGCAGTATTTT
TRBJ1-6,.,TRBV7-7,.,CASSLQYNSPLHF,TGTGCTAGCAGCTTACAGTATAATTCACCCCTCCACTTT
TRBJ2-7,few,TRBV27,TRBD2,CASSSGTSGSRNEQYF,TGTGCCAGCAGTTCGGGGACTAGCGGGAGTCGGAACGAGCAGTACTTC
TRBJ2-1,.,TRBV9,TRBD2,CASSSRLAGNEQFF,TGTGCCAGCAGCTCCCGACTAGCGGGCAATGAGCAGTTCTTC
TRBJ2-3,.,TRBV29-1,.,CSVEAVIRSTQYF,TGCAGCGTTGAAGCGGTGATAAGGAGTACGCAGTATTTT
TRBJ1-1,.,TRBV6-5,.,CASSPAGGGNTEAFF,TGTGCCAGCAGTCCCGCCGGGGGGGGGAACACTGAAGCTTTCTTT
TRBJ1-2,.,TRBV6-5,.,CASNQRPFPGGGYTF,TGTGCCAGCAATCAACGTCCCTTCCCCGGAGGAGGCTACACCTTC
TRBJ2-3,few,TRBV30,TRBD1,CAWRTGTGGLTDTQYF,TGTGCCTGGAGGACCGGGACAGGGGGCTTAACAGATACGCAGTATTTT
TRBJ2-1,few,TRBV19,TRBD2,CASSRPGLTYNEQFF,TGTGCCAGCTCACGTCCGGGACTAACCTACAATGAGCAGTTCTTC
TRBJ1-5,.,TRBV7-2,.,CASSLGGRANQPQHF,TGTGCCAGCAGCTTAGGTGGCAGGGCAAATCAGCCCCAGCATTTT
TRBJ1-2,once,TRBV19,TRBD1,CASSLPGTGVGGYTF,TGTGCCAGTAGTTTACCCGGGACAGGGGTCGGAGGCTACACCTTC
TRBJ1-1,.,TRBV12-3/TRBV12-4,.,CASRAEYTEAFF,TGTGCCAGCAGAGCGGAATACACTGAAGCTTTCTTT
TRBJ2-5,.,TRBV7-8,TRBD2,CASSLEREGTQYF,TGTGCCAGCAGCTTAGAGCGGGAGGGGACCCAGTACTTC
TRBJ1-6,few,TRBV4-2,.,CASSQAHRAGNSPLHF,TGTGCCAGCAGCCAAGCGCACAGGGCGGGCAATTCACCCCTCCACTTT
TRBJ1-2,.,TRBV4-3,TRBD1,CASSRIRLQGATYGYTF,TGCGCCAGCAGCCGGATTAGGCTACAGGGGGCCACCTATGGCTACACCTTC
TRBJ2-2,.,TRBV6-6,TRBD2,CASSRPHLLAGAGDTGELFF,TGTGCCAGCAGCCGCCCCCACCTACTAGCGGGAGCGGGCGACACCGGGGAGCTGTTTTTT
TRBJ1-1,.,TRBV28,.,CASSSGQNTEAFF,TGTGCCAGCAGTTCGGGACAGAACACTGAAGCTTTCTTT
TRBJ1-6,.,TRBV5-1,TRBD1,CASSDQQGIGSPLHF,TGCGCCAGCAGCGACCAACAGGGGATCGGGTCACCCCTCCACTTT
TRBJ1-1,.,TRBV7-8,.,CASSPGRGTEAFF,TGTGCCAGCAGCCCCGGAAGGGGCACTGAAGCTTTCTTT
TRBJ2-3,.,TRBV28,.,CASSPSAAGRTDTQYF,TGTGCCAGCAGTCCCTCGGCAGCGGGCCGCACAGATACGCAGTATTTT
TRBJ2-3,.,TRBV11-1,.,CASSLPLSTDTQYF,TGTGCCAGCAGCTTACCCCTCAGCACAGATACGCAGTATTTT
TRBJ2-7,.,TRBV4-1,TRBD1,CASSQDGTGKREQYF,TGCGCCAGCAGCCAAGATGGGACAGGGAAGCGCGAGCAGTACTTC
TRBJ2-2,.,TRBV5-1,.,CASSLARTGELFF,TGCGCCAGCAGCTTGGCCAGGACCGGGGAGCTGTTTTTT
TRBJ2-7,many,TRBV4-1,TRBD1,CASSQSGTGNYEQYF,TGCGCCAGCAGCCAATCCGGGACAGGGAACTACGAGCAGTACTTC
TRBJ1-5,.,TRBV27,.,CASSPGPFNQPQHF,TGTGCCAGCAGTCCAGGGCCTTTCAATCAGCCCCAGCATTTT
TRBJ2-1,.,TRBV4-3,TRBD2,CASSQDGLAGGVRVEQFF,TGCGCCAGCAGCCAAGATGGGTTAGCGGGAGGGGTTAGGGTTGAGCAGTTCTTC